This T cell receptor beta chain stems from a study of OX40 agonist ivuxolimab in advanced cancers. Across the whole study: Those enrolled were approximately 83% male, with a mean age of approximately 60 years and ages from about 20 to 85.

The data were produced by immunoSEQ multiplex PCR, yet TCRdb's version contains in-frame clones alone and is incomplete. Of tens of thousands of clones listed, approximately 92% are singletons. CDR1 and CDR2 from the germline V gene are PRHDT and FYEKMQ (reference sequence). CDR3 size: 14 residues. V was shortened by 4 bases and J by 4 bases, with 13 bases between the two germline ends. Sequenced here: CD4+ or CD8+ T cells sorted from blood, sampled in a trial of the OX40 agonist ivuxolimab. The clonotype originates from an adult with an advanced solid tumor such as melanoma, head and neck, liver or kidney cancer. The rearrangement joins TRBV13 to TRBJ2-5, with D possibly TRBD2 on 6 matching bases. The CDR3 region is CASSSAGAPETQYF. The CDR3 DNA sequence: TGTGCCAGCAGCTCAGCGGGCGCCCCAGAGACCCAGTACTTC. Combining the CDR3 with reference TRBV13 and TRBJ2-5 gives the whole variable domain AAGVIQSPRHLIKEKRETATLKCYPIPRHDTVYWYQQGPGQDPQFLISFYEKMQSDKGSIPDRFSAQQFSDYHSELNMSSLELGDSALYFCASSSAGAPETQYFGPGTRLLVL.